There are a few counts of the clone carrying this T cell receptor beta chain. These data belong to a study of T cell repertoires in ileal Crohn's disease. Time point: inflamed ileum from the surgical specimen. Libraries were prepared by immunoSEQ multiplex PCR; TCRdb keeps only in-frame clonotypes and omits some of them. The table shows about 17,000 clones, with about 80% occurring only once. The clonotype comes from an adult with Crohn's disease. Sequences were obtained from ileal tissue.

The CDR3 sequence: CASSLELAGEQFF. DNA of the CDR3: TGTGCCAGCAGCTTGGAGCTAGCGGGTGAGCAGTTCTTC. The V call is TRBV5-4, the J call TRBJ2-1; TRBD2 aligns across 8 bases. The V segment lost 0 bases and the J segment 9 bases; nucleotides outside the gene matches: 2. The CDR3 is made up of 13 amino acids. CDR1 is SGHNT, CDR2 YYREEE, per germline (reference sequence).